This T cell receptor (beta chain) is drawn from a study of shared clonotypes between healthy human individuals. The naive CD8 fraction comprised CD45RO-negative cells positively selected for CCR7 and excluded terminally differentiated effector memory CD45RA+ cells. Looked up from germline, CDR1 is SGHAT and CDR2 is FQNNGV. J was trimmed by 8 bases and V by 5 bases; bases with no gene match: 7. The CDR3 sequence is 15 residues long. TCRdb's copy holds only in-frame clones and misses some; the assay was immunoSEQ multiplex PCR. Of around 1.9 million clones detected, roughly 91% appear once; the ten largest clones hold about 1.8%.

The material sequenced was naive CD8+ T cells from PBMCs. The clonotype comes from a man between 18 and 35 years old in good health. Some clones in this sample may be carry-over from other donors' samples. This chain uses TRBV11-2 with TRBJ2-1, with 12 bases fitting TRBD1. The CDR3 bases are TGTGCCAGCAGCCCGGGGACAGGGGGCTCATATGAGCAGTTCTTC. Amino acids: CASSPGTGGSYEQFF.